This T cell receptor (beta chain) derives from a study of cytomegalovirus exposure and HLA in healthy donors. Across the study: Genotyping showed less than 85% of over 350 donors falling in the Caucasian-associated ancestry cluster.

Turning to this clone: Its specificity is unknown.

PCR involved 60 Vbeta and 13 Jbeta primers. The assay was immunoSEQ multiplex PCR, and TCRdb's table has in-frame clones only and misses some. The table shows 140,000 to 150,000 clones, with 75% to 80% occurring only once. Study results and limitations: Associated with cytomegalovirus, according to the listing, were 164 TCR beta chains.

Germline CDR1 and CDR2: SGHDN and FVKESK. The CDR3 has 16 amino acids. The V gene lost 2 bases and the J gene lost 4 bases, with 17 bases spanning the gap. Material: PBMCs. The rearrangement joins TRBV14 to TRBJ1-1, with D tentatively TRBD1 (6 bases). This clonotype originated in a male donor in good health and CMV-seronegative. The CDR3 coding sequence is TGTGCCAGCAGCCAAAGAATCAGGGGCGCGGGCACTGAAGCTTTCTTT. It translates to CASSQRIRGAGTEAFF.